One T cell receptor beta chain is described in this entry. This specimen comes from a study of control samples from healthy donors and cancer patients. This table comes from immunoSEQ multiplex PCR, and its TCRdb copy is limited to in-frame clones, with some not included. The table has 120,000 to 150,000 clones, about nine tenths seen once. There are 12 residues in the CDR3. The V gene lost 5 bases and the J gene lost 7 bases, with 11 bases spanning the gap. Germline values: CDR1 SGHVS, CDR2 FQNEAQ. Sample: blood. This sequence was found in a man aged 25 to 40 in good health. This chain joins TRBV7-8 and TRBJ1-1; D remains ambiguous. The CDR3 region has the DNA TGTGCCAGCAGCCTTGACTCTGGTGAAGCTTTCTTT. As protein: CASSLDSGEAFF.